The entry that follows covers one T cell receptor beta chain sequence. Its antigen is not identified. The source of the sample is a study of cytomegalovirus exposure and HLA in healthy donors. Study-level background: In an earlier analysis, 95 million to 130 million unique TCR beta sequences were found from some 200 million T cells.

The CDR3 is 14 residues long. The germline V gene encodes CDR1 SNHLY and CDR2 FYNNEI. V shed 3 bases and J shed 5 bases, with 11 bases lying between them. Whole-study findings and limits: Immune exposure information available was restricted to CMV serostatus. In a later analysis, V- and J-gene trimming of beta chains associated with a DCLRE1C missense variant, replicated independently.

PCR used 60 Vbeta primers and 13 Jbeta primers. The data were produced by immunoSEQ multiplex PCR, yet TCRdb's version contains in-frame clones alone and is incomplete. The data hold about 150,000 clones, with about 81% observed a single time. The sequenced sample consisted of PBMCs. The clonotype was recovered from a man aged 25 to 45 in good health and CMV-seronegative. The gene calls are TRBV2 and TRBJ1-5, with D hard to call. CDR3 loop: CASSESAAYQPQHF. The CDR3 DNA reads as TGTGCCAGCAGTGAGTCGGCGGCATATCAGCCCCAGCATTTT.